Listed below are T cell receptor beta chains from one sample, sequenced in a study of radiation and T cells in renal cell carcinoma. Here immunoSEQ multiplex PCR was the method, and the copy in TCRdb shows in-frame clones only, minus some. The data show 100,000 to 150,000 clones, with 81% seen just once and roughly 6.2% held by the top ten. Sequencing used blood, obtained from a patient whose treatment included radiotherapy and nephrectomy. These receptors all stem from a man aged 45-65 years with renal cell carcinoma. Each CDR3 is given with its conserved first and last residue. The D gene is left open where the match is weak.

D,V,J,CDR3
TRBD1,TRBV6-6,TRBJ1-5,CASSSLDRGMQPQHF
.,TRBV19,TRBJ1-3,CATHPRAGNTIYF
.,TRBV21-1,TRBJ2-4,CASSQMINIQYF
.,TRBV10-3,TRBJ1-5,CAIVAGPNQPQHF
TRBD2,TRBV5-4,TRBJ2-5,CASSLVVAGVGETQYF
.,TRBV4-1,TRBJ1-4,CASSQLSGPNEKLFF
.,TRBV20-1,TRBJ1-2,CSAGGGGYTF
TRBD2,TRBV11-1,TRBJ2-7,CASTQGLAPSIVF
.,TRBV19,TRBJ2-7,CASSSVDSVHEQYF
TRBD1,TRBV5-1,TRBJ2-5,CASSLARQGSMETQYF
.,TRBV6-5,TRBJ2-7,CASSYGPLSYEQYF
.,TRBV7-2,TRBJ1-1,CASRPRSGQDTEAFF
.,TRBV5-1,TRBJ1-1,CASSSGWDAEGTEAFF
TRBD2,TRBV7-9,TRBJ2-2,CASSLFRLASYTGELFF
.,TRBV10-3,TRBJ2-1,CAIISNYNEQFF
.,TRBV29-1,TRBJ2-1,CSAGDRGNEQFF
TRBD1,TRBV28,TRBJ1-2,CASRPGQGDGYTF
.,TRBV6-1,TRBJ1-1,CASSEEWSEAFF
.,TRBV6-1,TRBJ1-2,CASSDSARGYYGYTF
TRBD2,TRBV18,TRBJ2-7,CASSRSGTSGEQYF
TRBD1,TRBV29-1,TRBJ1-4,CSIGQGKGEKLFF
.,TRBV4-2,TRBJ1-1,CASSQPDRNTEAFF
.,TRBV10-3,TRBJ1-1,CAISESSLTFTEAFF
.,TRBV30,TRBJ2-4,CAWSRTGRGDIQYF
.,TRBV6-1,TRBJ1-4,CASSEDRISEKLFF
.,TRBV30,TRBJ2-7,CAWLSDSYEQYF
TRBD1,TRBV27,TRBJ2-7,CASSPHRQGVYEQYF
TRBD1,TRBV6-6,TRBJ1-4,CASKPDRGYEKLFF
.,TRBV19,TRBJ2-7,CASSIQDGIYEQYF
TRBD1,TRBV11-2,TRBJ2-2,CASSLVARQGANTGELFF
.,TRBV4-1,TRBJ1-6,CASSRTVYNSPLHF
.,TRBV5-1,TRBJ2-5,CASSLGRVETQYF
.,TRBV14,TRBJ2-5,CANSQEDWLQETQYF
.,TRBV4-2,TRBJ1-2,CASSQGRERTNYGYTF
TRBD1,TRBV11-2,TRBJ1-4,CASSLGQTGGHEKLFF
.,TRBV19,TRBJ1-5,CASSSRVDQPQHF
TRBD1,TRBV28,TRBJ1-4,CASSNRGRGQFF
.,TRBV6-6,TRBJ2-7,CASSYSPGVPNYEQYF
TRBD1,TRBV9,TRBJ2-3,CASSVVGQGVTDTQYF
TRBD1,TRBV5-5,TRBJ1-3,CASSLGTGVGNTIYF
.,TRBV5-1,TRBJ2-7,CASSLEGRREQYF
.,TRBV28,TRBJ1-2,CASRREGYGYTF
.,TRBV9,TRBJ1-4,CASSPHPNEKLFF
.,TRBV6-1,TRBJ2-7,CASSGRDSQLYEQYF
.,TRBV18,TRBJ2-1,CASSPGLIGSGNEQFF
.,TRBV6-5,TRBJ2-3,CASSYSEEGDTQYF
TRBD2,TRBV25-1,TRBJ2-3,CASSEGGGSPDTQYF
.,TRBV2,TRBJ2-7,CASIGRGTTYEQYF
.,TRBV6-6,TRBJ2-7,CASSREISYEQYF